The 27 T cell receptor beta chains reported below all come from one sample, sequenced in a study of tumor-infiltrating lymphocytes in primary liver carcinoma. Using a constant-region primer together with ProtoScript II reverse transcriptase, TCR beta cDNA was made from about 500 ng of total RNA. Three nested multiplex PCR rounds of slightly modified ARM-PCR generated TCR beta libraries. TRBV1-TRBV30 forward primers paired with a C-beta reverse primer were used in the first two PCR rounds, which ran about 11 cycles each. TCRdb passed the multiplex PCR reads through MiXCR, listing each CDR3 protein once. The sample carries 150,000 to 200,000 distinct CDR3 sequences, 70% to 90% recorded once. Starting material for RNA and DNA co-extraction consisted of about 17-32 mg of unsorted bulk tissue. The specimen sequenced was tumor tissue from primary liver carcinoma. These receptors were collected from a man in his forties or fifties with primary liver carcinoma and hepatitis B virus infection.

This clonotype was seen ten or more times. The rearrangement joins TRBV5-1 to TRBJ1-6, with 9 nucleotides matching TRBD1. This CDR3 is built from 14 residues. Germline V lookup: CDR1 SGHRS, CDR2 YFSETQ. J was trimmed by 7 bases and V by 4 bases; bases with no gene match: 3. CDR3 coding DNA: TGCGCCAGCAGCCTGGACAGGGGAAATTCACCCCTCCACTTT. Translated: CASSLDRGNSPLHF.

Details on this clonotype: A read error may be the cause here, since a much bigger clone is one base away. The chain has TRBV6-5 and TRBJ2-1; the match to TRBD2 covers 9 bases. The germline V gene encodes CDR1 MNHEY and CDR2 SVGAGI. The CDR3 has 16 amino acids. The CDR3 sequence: CTSSPILAGRPGEQFF. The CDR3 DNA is TGTACCAGCAGTCCTATCCTAGCGGGACGCCCTGGTGAGCAGTTCTTC.

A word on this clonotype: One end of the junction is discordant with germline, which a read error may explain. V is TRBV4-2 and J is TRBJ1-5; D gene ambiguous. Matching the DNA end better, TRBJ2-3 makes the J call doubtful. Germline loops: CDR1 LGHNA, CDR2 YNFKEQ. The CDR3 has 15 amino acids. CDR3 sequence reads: CAISQDARTNQPQYF. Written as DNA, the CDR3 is TGTGCCATCAGCCAAGATGCCAGAACCAATCAGCCCCAGTATTTT.

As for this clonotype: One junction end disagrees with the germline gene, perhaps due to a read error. The CDR3 coding sequence is TGTGCCAGCATCTTAGAGCCGGCGGGTGAAAGCTCCTACGAGCAGTATTTC. It codes for CASILEPAGESSYEQYF. The rearrangement links TRBV11-1 to TRBJ2-7; TRBD2 is a possible D gene (5 bases). CDR3 length equals 17 residues. In germline, CDR1 is SGHAT, CDR2 FQDESV (reference sequence). The full variable domain, in which reference TRBV11-1 and TRBJ2-7 provide the parts outside the CDR3, is EAEVAQSPRYKITEKSQAVAFWCDPISGHATLYWYRQILGQGPELLVQFQDESVVDDSQLPKDRFSAERLKGVDSTLKIQPAELGDSAMYLCASILEPAGESSYEQYFGPGTRLTVT.

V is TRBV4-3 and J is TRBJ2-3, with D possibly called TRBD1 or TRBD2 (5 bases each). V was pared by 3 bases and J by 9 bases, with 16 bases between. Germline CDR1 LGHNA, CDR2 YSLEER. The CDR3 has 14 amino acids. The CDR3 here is CASSQRGVSNTQYF. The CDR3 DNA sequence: TGCGCCAGCAGCCAGAGGGGTGTATCAAACACGCAGTATTTT.

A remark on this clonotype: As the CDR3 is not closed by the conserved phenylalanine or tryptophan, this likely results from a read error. The CDR3 bases are TGTCCCAGCAGCCAGGAGACGGGAGCCGATACGCAGTATTGT. Protein: CPSSQETGADTQYC. The chain uses TRBV7-9 and TRBJ2-3; D is perhaps TRBD2 (6 bases). The CDR3 is 14 amino acids. Germline assignment: CDR1 SEHNR and CDR2 FQNEAQ (reference sequence).

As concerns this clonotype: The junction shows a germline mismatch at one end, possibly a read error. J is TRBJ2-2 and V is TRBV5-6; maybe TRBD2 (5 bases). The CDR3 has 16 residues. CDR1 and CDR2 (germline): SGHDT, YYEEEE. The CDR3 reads CASSLPYDENTGELLF. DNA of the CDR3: TGTGCCAGCAGCTTGCCCTATGACGAGAACACCGGGGAGCTGTTATTT.

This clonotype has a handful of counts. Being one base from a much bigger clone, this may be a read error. CDR3 in amino acids: CASNLVLGGEQYF. Here the CDR3 DNA reads TGTGCCAGCAACTTAGTACTAGGAGGCGAGCAGTACTTC. This rearrangement joins TRBV11-2 to TRBJ2-7, with D possibly being TRBD2 (5 bases). The CDR3 totals 13 residues. Per germline, CDR1 SGHAT and CDR2 FQNNGV. Using reference TRBV11-2 and TRBJ2-7 for the parts outside the CDR3, the full variable domain is EAGVAQSPRYKIIEKRQSVAFWCNPISGHATLYWYQQILGQGPKLLIQFQNNGVVDDSQLPKDRFSAERLKGVDSTLKIQPAKLEDSAVYLCASNLVLGGEQYFGPGTRLTVT.

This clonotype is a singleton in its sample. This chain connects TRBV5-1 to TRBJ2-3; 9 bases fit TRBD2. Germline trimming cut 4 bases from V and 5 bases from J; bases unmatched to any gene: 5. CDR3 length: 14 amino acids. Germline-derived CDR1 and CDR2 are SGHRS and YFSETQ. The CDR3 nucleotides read TGCGCCAGCAGCATACTAGCGGGCATAGATACGCAGTATTTT. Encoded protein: CASSILAGIDTQYF.

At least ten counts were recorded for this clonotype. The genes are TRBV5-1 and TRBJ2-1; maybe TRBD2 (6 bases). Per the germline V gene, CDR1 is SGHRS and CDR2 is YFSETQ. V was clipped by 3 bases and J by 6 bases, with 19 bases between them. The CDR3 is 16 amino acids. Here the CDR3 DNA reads TGCGCCAGCAGCTCCGGGGGTGATTGGTCTGCCAATGAGCAGTTCTTC. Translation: CASSSGGDWSANEQFF.

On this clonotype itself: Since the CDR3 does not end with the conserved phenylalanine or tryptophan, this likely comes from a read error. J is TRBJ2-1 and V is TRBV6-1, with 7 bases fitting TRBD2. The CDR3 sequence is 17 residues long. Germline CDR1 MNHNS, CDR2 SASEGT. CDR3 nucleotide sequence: TGTGCTAGCAGTGGTAGAGGAGCGGGATCGTCCTACAATGAGCAGTTCTTG. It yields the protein CASSGRGAGSSYNEQFL.

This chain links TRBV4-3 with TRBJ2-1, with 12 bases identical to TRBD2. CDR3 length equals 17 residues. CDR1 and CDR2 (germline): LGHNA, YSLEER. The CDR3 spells CVGSQDLAGGPYNEQFF. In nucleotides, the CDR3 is TGCGTCGGCAGCCAAGACCTAGCGGGAGGGCCGTACAATGAGCAGTTCTTC.

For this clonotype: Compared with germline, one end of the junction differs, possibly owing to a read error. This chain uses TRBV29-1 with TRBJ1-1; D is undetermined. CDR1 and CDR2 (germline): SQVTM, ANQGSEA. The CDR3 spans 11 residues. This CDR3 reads CRVAGNTKAFF. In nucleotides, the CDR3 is TGCAGGGTTGCAGGAAACACTAAAGCTTTCTTT.

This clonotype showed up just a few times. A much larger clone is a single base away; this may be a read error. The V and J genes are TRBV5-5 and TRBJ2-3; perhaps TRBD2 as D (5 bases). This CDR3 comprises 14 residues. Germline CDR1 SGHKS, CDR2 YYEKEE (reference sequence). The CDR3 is CTSSLETGTDTQYF. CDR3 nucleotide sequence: TGTACCAGCAGCTTGGAGACGGGAACAGATACGCAGTATTTT.

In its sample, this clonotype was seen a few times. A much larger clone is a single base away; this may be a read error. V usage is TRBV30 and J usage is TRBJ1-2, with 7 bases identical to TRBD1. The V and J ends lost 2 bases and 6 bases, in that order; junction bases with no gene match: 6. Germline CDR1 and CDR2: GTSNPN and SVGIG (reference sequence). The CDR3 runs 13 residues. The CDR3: CAWSITGTDGYTF. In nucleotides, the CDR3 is TGTGCCTGGAGTATCACGGGGACAGATGGCTACACCTTC.

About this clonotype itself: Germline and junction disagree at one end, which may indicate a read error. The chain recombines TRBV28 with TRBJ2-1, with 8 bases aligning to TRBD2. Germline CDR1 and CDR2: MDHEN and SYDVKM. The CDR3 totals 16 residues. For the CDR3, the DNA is TGTGCCAGCAGTGGATCAGCGGGAGACGGTCACAATGAGCAGTTATTC. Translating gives CASSGSAGDGHNEQLF.

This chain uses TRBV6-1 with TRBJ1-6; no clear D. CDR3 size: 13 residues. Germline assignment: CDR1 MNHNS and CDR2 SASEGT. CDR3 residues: CGSSELGNSPLHF. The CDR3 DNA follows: TGTGGCAGTAGTGAATTAGGGAATTCACCCCTCCACTTT.

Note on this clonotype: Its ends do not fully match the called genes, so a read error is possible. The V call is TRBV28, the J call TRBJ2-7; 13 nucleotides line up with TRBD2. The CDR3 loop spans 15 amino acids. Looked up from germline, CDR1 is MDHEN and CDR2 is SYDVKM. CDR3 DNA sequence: TGTGCCAGCCTAGGACTAGCGGGAGTGATGTACGAGCTGTACTTC. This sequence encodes CASLGLAGVMYELYF.

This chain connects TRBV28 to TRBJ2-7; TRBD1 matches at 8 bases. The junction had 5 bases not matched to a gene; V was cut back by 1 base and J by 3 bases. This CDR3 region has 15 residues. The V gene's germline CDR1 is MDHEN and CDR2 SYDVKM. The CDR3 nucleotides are TGTGCCAGCAGTTTATCCCGGACAGGGAGCTACGAGCAGTACTTC. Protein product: CASSLSRTGSYEQYF.

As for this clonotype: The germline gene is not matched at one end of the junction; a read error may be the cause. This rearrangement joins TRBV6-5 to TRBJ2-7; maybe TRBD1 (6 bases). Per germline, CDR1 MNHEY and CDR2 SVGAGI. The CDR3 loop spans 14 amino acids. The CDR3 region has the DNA TGTGTCAGCAGATACCGGCCGGGACATAGCGAGCAGAACTTC. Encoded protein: CVSRYRPGHSEQNF.

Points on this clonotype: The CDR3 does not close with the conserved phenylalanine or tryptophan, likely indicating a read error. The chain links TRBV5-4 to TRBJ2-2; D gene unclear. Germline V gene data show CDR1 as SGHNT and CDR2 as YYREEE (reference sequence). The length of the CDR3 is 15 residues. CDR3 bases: TGTGCCAGCAGCCGAAAGACGGCCCGCACCAGGGAGCTGTTTTAT. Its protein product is CASSRKTARTRELFY.

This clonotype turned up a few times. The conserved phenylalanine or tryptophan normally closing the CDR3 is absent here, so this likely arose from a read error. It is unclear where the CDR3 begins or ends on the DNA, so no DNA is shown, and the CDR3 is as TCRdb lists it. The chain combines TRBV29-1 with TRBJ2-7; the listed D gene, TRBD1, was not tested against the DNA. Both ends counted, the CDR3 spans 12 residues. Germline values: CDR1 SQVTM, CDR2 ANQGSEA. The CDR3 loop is CSVGGKGLEQYL.

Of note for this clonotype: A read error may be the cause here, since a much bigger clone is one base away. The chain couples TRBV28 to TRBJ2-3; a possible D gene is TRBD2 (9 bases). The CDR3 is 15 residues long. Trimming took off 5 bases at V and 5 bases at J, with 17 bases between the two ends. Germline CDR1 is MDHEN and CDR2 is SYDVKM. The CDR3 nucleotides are TGTGCCAGCAGTCCGACTAGCGGACAGGGAGATACGCAGTATTTT. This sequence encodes CASSPTSGQGDTQYF.

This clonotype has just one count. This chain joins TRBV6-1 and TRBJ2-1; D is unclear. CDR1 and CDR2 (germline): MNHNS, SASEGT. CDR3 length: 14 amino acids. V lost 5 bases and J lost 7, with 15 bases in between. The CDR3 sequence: CASSRVIPLNEQFF. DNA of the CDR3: TGTGCCAGCAGTAGAGTCATACCACTGAATGAGCAGTTCTTC.

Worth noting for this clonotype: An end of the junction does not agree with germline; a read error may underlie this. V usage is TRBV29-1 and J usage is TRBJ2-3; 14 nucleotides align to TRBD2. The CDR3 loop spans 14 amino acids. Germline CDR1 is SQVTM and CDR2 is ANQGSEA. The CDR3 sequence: CSVATSGREDTLYF. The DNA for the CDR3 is TGCAGCGTCGCGACTAGCGGGAGGGAGGATACGCTGTATTTT.

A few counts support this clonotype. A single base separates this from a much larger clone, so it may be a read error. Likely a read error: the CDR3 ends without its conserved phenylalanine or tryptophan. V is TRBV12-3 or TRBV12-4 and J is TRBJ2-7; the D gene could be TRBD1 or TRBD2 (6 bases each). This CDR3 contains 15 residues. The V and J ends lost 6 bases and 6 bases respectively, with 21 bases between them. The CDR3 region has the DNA TGTGCCAGCAGCCCCTCCGGGGGCCGACCAGTCGAGCAGTACTTA. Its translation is CASSPSGGRPVEQYL.

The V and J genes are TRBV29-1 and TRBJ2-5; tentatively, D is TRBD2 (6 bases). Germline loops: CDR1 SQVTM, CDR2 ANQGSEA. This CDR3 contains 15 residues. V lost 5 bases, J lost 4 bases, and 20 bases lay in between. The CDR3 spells CSVQTSGNWAETQYF. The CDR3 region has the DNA TGCAGCGTTCAGACTAGTGGGAATTGGGCAGAGACCCAGTACTTC.